The 18 T cell receptor beta chains presented below share a single source sample, sequenced in a study of molecular identifiers for immune sequencing clone quantification. MiXCR, applied by TCRdb to the PCR reads, yields one record per CDR3 protein. The data contain about 640,000 distinct CDR3 sequences, less than 20% of them singletons. Sequencing used naive CD8+ T cells from blood, with Jurkat cell RNA spiked in. The subset: FACS-sorted CD8+CD4-CCR7+CD45RA+ naive T cells. The origin of the receptors is a human donor in good health. Some libraries in this study had Jurkat cell RNA spiked in.

Concerning this clonotype itself: Being one base from a much bigger clone, this may be a read error. The chain carries TRBV7-9 and TRBJ1-1; D uncertain. Germline CDR1 is SEHNR and CDR2 is FQNEAQ (reference sequence). Trimming took 8 bases from V and 6 from J, leaving 19 bases between them. CDR3 length: 14 amino acids. CDR3 nucleotides: TGTGCCAGCGGCCACGCTATCGCCCTCGCTGAAGCTTTCTTT. The encoded protein is CASGHAIALAEAFF.

This clonotype was detected only a few times. The V and J genes are TRBV3-1 and TRBJ2-2, with D perhaps assigned TRBD1 or TRBD2 (8 bases each). The germline V gene encodes CDR1 LGHDT and CDR2 YNNKEL (reference sequence). This CDR3 spans 16 amino acids. Trimming removed 8 bases at V and 3 bases at J, with 19 bases between. CDR3 sequence: CASLGLAGQDTGELFF. CDR3 DNA: TGTGCCAGCCTCGGGTTAGCGGGACAGGACACCGGGGAGCTGTTTTTT.

The table lists this clonotype with many counts. The chain has TRBV7-2 and TRBJ2-1; tentative D call: TRBD2 (7 bases). Trimming took off 1 base at V and 1 base at J, with 11 bases between the two ends. The CDR3 runs to 16 residues. Germline CDR1 is SGHTA and CDR2 is FQGNSA. The DNA of the CDR3 is TGTGCCAGCAGCTTAGTCGGGGGGCGGTCCTACAATGAGCAGTTCTTC. This encodes CASSLVGGRSYNEQFF.

This clonotype was counted ten times or more. The V call is TRBV6-5, the J call TRBJ2-5; a weak D match, TRBD2 (6 bases). V was shortened by 5 bases and J by 7 bases, with 17 bases between the two germline ends. This CDR3 spans 14 amino acids. CDR1 is MNHEY, CDR2 SVGAGI, per germline. For the CDR3, the DNA is TGTGCCAGCAGTAGTCTTGGAGGGACGGGGACCCAGTACTTC. It codes for CASSSLGGTGTQYF.

The gene calls are TRBV4-1 and TRBJ2-3; TRBD1 aligns across 7 bases. CDR1 and CDR2 from the germline V gene are MGHRA and YSYEKL. The J segment lost 2 bases and the V segment lost 0 bases, leaving 11 bases of the junction unmatched. This CDR3 has 18 residues. The DNA for the CDR3 is TGCGCCAGCAGCCAAGAGGGTTCAGGGACAGACCTCACAGATACGCAGTATTTT. This translates into CASSQEGSGTDLTDTQYF.

This clonotype was observed a handful of times. The chain joins TRBV4-3 to TRBJ1-2; TRBD1 might be the D (6 bases). Trimming took 1 base from V and 7 from J, leaving 16 bases between them. CDR1 and CDR2 (germline): LGHNA, YSLEER. This CDR3 contains 15 residues. The CDR3 DNA is TGCGCCAGCAGCCAAGTCACAGGGAGCGGCTTTGGCTACACCTTC. Residues: CASSQVTGSGFGYTF.

This clonotype was counted many times. This chain connects TRBV6-6 to TRBJ2-7; D may be TRBD1 (6 bases). V shed 0 bases and J shed 2 bases, with 14 bases lying between them. In germline, CDR1 is MNHNY, CDR2 SVGAGI (reference sequence). The CDR3 totals 16 residues. The CDR3: CASSYSTVTGTYEQYF. The DNA for the CDR3 is TGTGCCAGCAGTTACTCAACAGTGACAGGAACCTACGAGCAGTACTTC.

The chain recombines TRBV6-5 with TRBJ2-5, with 15 bases matching TRBD2. This CDR3 comprises 17 residues. V dropped 6 bases and J dropped 4; count of bases not matched to a gene: 9. The germline gives CDR1 MNHEY, CDR2 SVGAGI. Written as DNA, the CDR3 is TGTGCCAGCAGCCTCGGACTAGCGGGGGGGCTATTAGAGACCCAGTACTTC. Its translation is CASSLGLAGGLLETQYF.

This clonotype was detected many times. V gene TRBV18 combines with J gene TRBJ2-3; D might be TRBD2 (5 bases). The CDR3 loop spans 15 amino acids. Germline CDR1 KGHSH, CDR2 LQKENI. V lost 4 bases to trimming and J lost 6 bases, with 17 bases between them. The CDR3 DNA is TGTGCCAGCTCACTGGAGAGGGCCGGGTACGATACGCAGTATTTT. This encodes CASSLERAGYDTQYF.

This clonotype was picked up many times. The CDR3 DNA sequence: TGTGCCAGCGCGAAACAGGGGGCAGACTACGAGCAGTACTTC. Translating gives CASAKQGADYEQYF. The rearrangement uses TRBV6-5 and TRBJ2-7; 9 bases fit TRBD1. Germline loops: CDR1 MNHEY, CDR2 SVGAGI. The CDR3 sequence is 14 residues long. V lost 8 bases and J lost 3; bases outside the gene matches: 8.

The chain links TRBV11-3 to TRBJ2-1, with a weak D call TRBD1 (6 bases). Looked up from germline, CDR1 is SGHNT and CDR2 is YENEEA. This CDR3 comprises 16 residues. The V end was cut by 1 base, the J end by 9 bases, with 19 bases between. Here the CDR3 reads CASSLVRGLSMSEQFF. CDR3 nucleotide sequence: TGTGCCAGCAGCTTAGTGAGGGGGTTGTCTATGTCTGAGCAGTTCTTC. Full variable domain (remainder filled in from reference TRBV11-3 and TRBJ2-1): EAGVVQSPRYKIIEKKQPVAFWCNPISGHNTLYWYLQNLGQGPELLIRYENEEAVDDSQLPKDRFSAERLKGVDSTLKIQPAELGDSAVYLCASSLVRGLSMSEQFFGPGTRLTVL.

As concerns this clonotype: A much larger clone lies one base from this, so it may be a read error. The V gene is TRBV30, the J gene TRBJ2-3; the D gene is possibly TRBD2 (5 bases). The J call may be in error: the DNA end matches TRBJ2-1 better. The CDR3 extends over 15 amino acids. Germline V gene lookup returns CDR1 GTSNPN and CDR2 SVGIG (reference sequence). CDR3 bases: TGTGCCTGGAGTGTAGGGCGGGCCCCCTGCAATGAGCAGTTCTTC. It is translated as CAWSVGRAPCNEQFF.

There are many counts of this clonotype. The J gene is TRBJ1-2, the V gene TRBV7-2; D is perhaps TRBD1 (6 bases). Trimming shortened V by 2 bases and J by 3 bases, and 22 bases separated the two germline ends. This CDR3 spans 18 amino acids. CDR1 is SGHTA and CDR2 is FQGNSA in the germline V gene. The CDR3 spells CASSLSGETGAYDYGYTF. In DNA form, the CDR3 reads TGTGCCAGCAGCTTAAGCGGCGAGACAGGAGCCTATGACTATGGCTACACCTTC.

The CDR3 nucleotides read TGTGCCAGCAGCTTAGAGGGCGGGGGCCCTTACAATGAGCAGTTCTTC. Translation gives CASSLEGGGPYNEQFF. The chain is built from TRBV7-9 and TRBJ2-1, with D possibly being TRBD2 (7 bases). Trimming removed 1 base from V and 4 bases from J, with 14 bases in between. Germline loops: CDR1 SEHNR, CDR2 FQNEAQ (reference sequence). The CDR3 totals 16 residues.

Regarding this clonotype: Since a much larger clone is just one base distant, this may be a read error. The J gene is TRBJ1-4, the V gene TRBV30; TRBD1 matches at 7 bases. This CDR3 region has 14 residues. Germline CDR1 GTSNPN, CDR2 SVGIG (reference sequence). This CDR3 reads CALSGGGHNEKLIF. The DNA of the CDR3 is TGTGCCTTGTCAGGAGGGGGCCATAATGAAAAACTGATTTTT.

In its sample, this clonotype was seen many times. The CDR3 region is CASSKGHPYQPQHF. The CDR3 bases are TGTGCCAGCAGTAAAGGACACCCCTATCAGCCCCAGCATTTT. The chain couples TRBV6-4 to TRBJ1-5; weak D call: TRBD1 (5 bases). This CDR3 is built from 14 residues. The germline V gene encodes CDR1 MRHNA and CDR2 SNTAGT. V was shortened by 5 bases and J by 5 bases, with 13 bases between the two germline ends.

In this sample, this clonotype turned up a few times. The CDR3 DNA reads TGTGCCAGCACCCCTCACCCCCTCGCCGGCTATGGCTACACCTTC. It is translated as CASTPHPLAGYGYTF. V is TRBV6-2 or TRBV6-3 and J is TRBJ1-2; D is uncertain. Germline lookup yields CDR1 MNHEY and CDR2 SVGEGT. V was shortened by 7 bases and J by 4 bases, with 19 bases between the two germline ends. The CDR3 consists of 15 residues.

This clonotype was picked up many times. The rearrangement joins TRBV20-1 to TRBJ2-7; D perhaps matches TRBD1 (5 bases). The germline CDR1 and CDR2 sequences are DFQATT and SNEGSKA (reference sequence). Trimming stripped 0 bases from V and 4 bases from J, with 16 bases between. The CDR3 runs to 15 residues. CDR3 in DNA: TGCAGTGCTAGAGATCACTCAGGGCAGGGTTACGAGCAGTACTTC. As protein: CSARDHSGQGYEQYF.